This entry describes one T cell receptor (beta chain). The antigen is undetermined. The authors' processing: ImmunoSEQ junction-only sequences lacked quality scores, so their filtering differed. Some clones are missing from TCRdb's copy, which holds only in-frame ones; the method was immunoSEQ multiplex PCR. V and J calls and clone size are those listed in that table; D and trimming were worked out from the DNA. The sample carries over a million clones, around three quarters recorded once. This sample is drawn from a study of shared clonotypes between healthy human individuals. CD45RA+ naive and CD45RA-negative memory subsets were separated from CD4+ cells. Overall study findings and caveats: Sharing of clonotypes among donors was expected to vary with sequencing depth. Shared clonotypes across all four donors exceeded non-shared ones in generation probability.

V lost 5 bases and J 4 bases, leaving 13 bases between the germline ends. The CDR3 loop spans 14 amino acids. Germline V lookup: CDR1 LNHDA, CDR2 SQIVND (reference sequence). This clonotype was sampled from a man aged 18 to 30 in good health. Some clones in this sample may be carry-over from other donors' samples. Sequences were obtained from memory CD4+ T cells from PBMCs. Subset reported: CD45RA-negative fraction. The chain employs TRBV19 and TRBJ2-3; a weak D match, TRBD2 (5 bases). In nucleotides, the CDR3 is TGTGCCAGTAGTCCGACAACTAGTGCAGATACGCAGTATTTT. Translation gives CASSPTTSADTQYF.